Listed below are T cell receptor beta chains from one sample, sequenced in a study of human T cells and chemical hapten exposure. Via MiXCR, TCRdb re-called the RACE reads, giving one row per CDR3 protein. The sample records 80,000 to 100,000 distinct CDR3 sequences, approximately 10% being singletons. Material: whole blood, obtained in connection with sensitization to the hapten diphenylcyclopropenone (DPC). These receptors were collected from an older woman with alopecia areata. Some clones in this sample may be carry-over from other donors' samples. Each CDR3 is given with its conserved first and last residue. Each record gives: clone size, D gene, V gene, J gene, CDR3 DNA, CDR3 protein. The D gene is left open where the match is weak. Not every row has a clone size; where given, it reads once, few, many or a size class.

clone_size: -
d_call: TRBD2
v_call: TRBV3-1
j_call: TRBJ2-1
cdr3_nt: TGTGCCAGCAGCCAAGGCGGTGGGCTAGCGGGACGAATAAACATCAATGAGCAGTTCTTC
cdr3_aa: CASSQGGGLAGRININEQFF

clone_size: few
d_call: -
v_call: TRBV19
j_call: TRBJ2-2
cdr3_nt: TGTGCCAGTAGTATAGAGCTCTACACCGGGGAGCTGTTTTTT
cdr3_aa: CASSIELYTGELFF

clone_size: many
d_call: TRBD1
v_call: TRBV12-3/TRBV12-4
j_call: TRBJ1-1
cdr3_nt: TGTGCCAGCAGTTTAGATCTCGGACAGGGTGGAACTGAAGCTTTCTTT
cdr3_aa: CASSLDLGQGGTEAFF

clone_size: few
d_call: -
v_call: TRBV30
j_call: TRBJ1-2
cdr3_nt: TGTGCCTGGAGTGTGGCCACTAGGAGCTACACCTTC
cdr3_aa: CAWSVATRSYTF

clone_size: many
d_call: -
v_call: TRBV7-9
j_call: TRBJ2-1
cdr3_nt: TGTGCCAGCAGCCAGCTAGGGTGGCGGAATGAGCAGTTCTTC
cdr3_aa: CASSQLGWRNEQFF

clone_size: many
d_call: -
v_call: TRBV10-3
j_call: TRBJ2-5
cdr3_nt: TGTGCCACGCGAGGGGAGTACCAAGAGACCCAGTACTTC
cdr3_aa: CATRGEYQETQYF

clone_size: many
d_call: TRBD1
v_call: TRBV18
j_call: TRBJ2-3
cdr3_nt: TGTGCCAGCTCACCATCAGGGACAGGGGGCTTTACAGATACGCAGTATTTT
cdr3_aa: CASSPSGTGGFTDTQYF

clone_size: -
d_call: -
v_call: TRBV11-1
j_call: TRBJ2-3
cdr3_nt: TGTGCCAGCAGCTTAGGCAGGGCCTCAGATACGCAGTATTTT
cdr3_aa: CASSLGRASDTQYF

clone_size: -
d_call: -
v_call: TRBV5-4
j_call: TRBJ2-2
cdr3_nt: TGTGCCAGCAGCTTGGACGGGGAGAACACCGGGGAGCTGTTTTTT
cdr3_aa: CASSLDGENTGELFF

clone_size: many
d_call: TRBD1
v_call: TRBV25-1
j_call: TRBJ2-5
cdr3_nt: TGTGCCAGCAGTGACAGGGGGTACCAAGAGACCCAGTACTTC
cdr3_aa: CASSDRGYQETQYF

clone_size: many
d_call: TRBD1
v_call: TRBV6-6
j_call: TRBJ1-1
cdr3_nt: TGTGCCAGCACAGAGGGGGCATACACTGAAGCTTTCTTT
cdr3_aa: CASTEGAYTEAFF

clone_size: -
d_call: -
v_call: TRBV6-1
j_call: TRBJ2-4
cdr3_nt: TGTGCCAGCAGCAGAAACATTCAGTACTTC
cdr3_aa: CASSRNIQYF

clone_size: -
d_call: TRBD2
v_call: TRBV5-4
j_call: TRBJ2-3
cdr3_nt: TGTGCCAGCAGCTCGGGACTAGCGGGGGGGCCAGGGGATACGCAGTATTTT
cdr3_aa: CASSSGLAGGPGDTQYF

clone_size: few
d_call: TRBD1
v_call: TRBV12-3/TRBV12-4
j_call: TRBJ2-5
cdr3_nt: TGTGCCAGCAGTTTATGGCGACAGGGGCGATTTGACCAAGAGACCCAGTACTTC
cdr3_aa: CASSLWRQGRFDQETQYF

clone_size: many
d_call: TRBD1
v_call: TRBV12-5
j_call: TRBJ2-5
cdr3_nt: TGTGCTAGTGGTTTGGGGATGACAGGGATTGTTTTGGAGACCCAGTACTTC
cdr3_aa: CASGLGMTGIVLETQYF

clone_size: -
d_call: TRBD1
v_call: TRBV27
j_call: TRBJ1-2
cdr3_nt: TGTGCCAGCAGGCCCATGGGAGGGGGCGTTTATGGCTACACCTTC
cdr3_aa: CASRPMGGGVYGYTF

clone_size: many
d_call: TRBD1
v_call: TRBV6-2/TRBV6-3
j_call: TRBJ1-6
cdr3_nt: TGTGCCAGCAGTCAACAGGGGTCGGCGAATAATTCACCCCTCCACTTT
cdr3_aa: CASSQQGSANNSPLHF

clone_size: many
d_call: -
v_call: TRBV29-1
j_call: TRBJ2-3
cdr3_nt: TGCAGCGTTGAGCCTTTCGGGTTTAAGACAGATACGCAGTATTTT
cdr3_aa: CSVEPFGFKTDTQYF

clone_size: few
d_call: -
v_call: TRBV9
j_call: TRBJ1-5
cdr3_nt: TGTGCCAGCAGCGTGGGGAGCCCCAATCAGCCCCAGCATTTT
cdr3_aa: CASSVGSPNQPQHF

clone_size: many
d_call: -
v_call: TRBV7-6
j_call: TRBJ1-1
cdr3_nt: TGTGCCAGCAGCTTTGGGGGGGACACTGAAGCTTTCTTT
cdr3_aa: CASSFGGDTEAFF

clone_size: many
d_call: TRBD2
v_call: TRBV11-2
j_call: TRBJ2-1
cdr3_nt: TGTGCCAGCAGCTTAGCGGGGGGGATGGACAATGAGCAGTTCTTC
cdr3_aa: CASSLAGGMDNEQFF

clone_size: many
d_call: TRBD1
v_call: TRBV20-1
j_call: TRBJ1-2
cdr3_nt: TGCAGTGCTAGCCGTACAGGGGGTAATCCCTATGGCTACACCTTC
cdr3_aa: CSASRTGGNPYGYTF

clone_size: many
d_call: -
v_call: TRBV5-1
j_call: TRBJ2-3
cdr3_nt: TGTGCCAGCAGCTTGCAGGGCACAGATACGCAGTATTTT
cdr3_aa: CASSLQGTDTQYF

clone_size: few
d_call: TRBD1
v_call: TRBV6-6
j_call: TRBJ1-5
cdr3_nt: TGTGCCAGCAGTATTTCACAGGGGGCCCAGCCCCAGCATTTT
cdr3_aa: CASSISQGAQPQHF

clone_size: many
d_call: TRBD2
v_call: TRBV4-1
j_call: TRBJ2-1
cdr3_nt: TGCGCCAGCAGCCTCAGGACTAGCGGGGGCAGCTACAATGAGCAGTTCTTC
cdr3_aa: CASSLRTSGGSYNEQFF

clone_size: few
d_call: TRBD2
v_call: TRBV6-6
j_call: TRBJ2-3
cdr3_nt: TGTGCCAGCAGTTACCCCATAGCGGGGGGGATCACAGATACGCAGTATTTT
cdr3_aa: CASSYPIAGGITDTQYF

clone_size: many
d_call: -
v_call: TRBV3-1
j_call: TRBJ1-2
cdr3_nt: TGTGCCAGCAGCCAAGATAACACAGGAGTCACTAACTATGGCTACACCTTC
cdr3_aa: CASSQDNTGVTNYGYTF

clone_size: -
d_call: -
v_call: TRBV5-1
j_call: TRBJ2-4
cdr3_nt: TGCGCCAGCTCGGACAGATTTTTAAACATTCAGTACTTC
cdr3_aa: CASSDRFLNIQYF

clone_size: few
d_call: TRBD2
v_call: TRBV2
j_call: TRBJ2-5
cdr3_nt: TGTGCCAGCAGTGACGGACTAGTTCGGGAGACCCAGTACTTC
cdr3_aa: CASSDGLVRETQYF

clone_size: few
d_call: -
v_call: TRBV9
j_call: TRBJ2-5
cdr3_nt: TGTGCCAGCAGCGAACAAGGGTACCAAGAGACCCAGTACTTC
cdr3_aa: CASSEQGYQETQYF

clone_size: few
d_call: TRBD2
v_call: TRBV7-9
j_call: TRBJ2-7
cdr3_nt: TGTGCCAGCAGCTTCGCGGGGGGGACGTACGAGCAGTACTTC
cdr3_aa: CASSFAGGTYEQYF

clone_size: many
d_call: TRBD1
v_call: TRBV18
j_call: TRBJ2-1
cdr3_nt: TGTGCCAGCTCCCCGGGACAGGGAGACTACAATGAGCAGTTCTTC
cdr3_aa: CASSPGQGDYNEQFF

clone_size: many
d_call: -
v_call: TRBV18
j_call: TRBJ1-4
cdr3_nt: TGTGCCAGCTCACCACGTCGGGCGTTGAATGAAAAACTGTTTTTT
cdr3_aa: CASSPRRALNEKLFF

clone_size: many
d_call: -
v_call: TRBV6-5
j_call: TRBJ1-1
cdr3_nt: TGTGCCAGCAGTTACTCGCGACAGCCCACTGAAGCTTTCTTT
cdr3_aa: CASSYSRQPTEAFF

clone_size: few
d_call: -
v_call: TRBV29-1
j_call: TRBJ1-5
cdr3_nt: TGCAGCGCGGTGGGGGGTGGCAATCAGCCCCAGCATTTT
cdr3_aa: CSAVGGGNQPQHF

clone_size: many
d_call: -
v_call: TRBV6-2/TRBV6-3
j_call: TRBJ2-1
cdr3_nt: TGTGCCAGCGTTGGGGGGTTCTGGCCATTCTTC
cdr3_aa: CASVGGFWPFF

clone_size: -
d_call: -
v_call: TRBV6-4
j_call: TRBJ1-6
cdr3_nt: TGTGCCAGCGGGAGGAGGTGGGGCGGCGATTCACCCCTCCACTTT
cdr3_aa: CASGRRWGGDSPLHF

clone_size: many
d_call: -
v_call: TRBV2
j_call: TRBJ2-3
cdr3_nt: TGTGCCAGCAGTGATTGGACAGCTCGCACAGATACGCAGTATTTT
cdr3_aa: CASSDWTARTDTQYF

clone_size: -
d_call: -
v_call: TRBV30
j_call: TRBJ2-3
cdr3_nt: TGTGCCTGGACCGGAGTGGGATCCAACACAGATACGCAGTATTTT
cdr3_aa: CAWTGVGSNTDTQYF

clone_size: -
d_call: -
v_call: TRBV5-8
j_call: TRBJ2-7
cdr3_nt: TGTGCCAGCAGCCCGCAGAGGTACGAGCAGTACTTC
cdr3_aa: CASSPQRYEQYF

clone_size: many
d_call: -
v_call: TRBV20-1
j_call: TRBJ2-7
cdr3_nt: TGCAGTGCTAGAGATCGGGGAGATTGGGAGCAGTACTTC
cdr3_aa: CSARDRGDWEQYF

clone_size: -
d_call: TRBD1
v_call: TRBV10-2
j_call: TRBJ2-7
cdr3_nt: TGCGCCAGCAGTGAGTCCAGGACAGGACTTACCTACGAGCAGTACTTC
cdr3_aa: CASSESRTGLTYEQYF

clone_size: many
d_call: -
v_call: TRBV11-2
j_call: TRBJ2-1
cdr3_nt: TGTGCCAGCAAGAAAGCAGGGGAGAAGGGAGCCTACAATGAGCAGTTCTTC
cdr3_aa: CASKKAGEKGAYNEQFF

clone_size: many
d_call: TRBD1
v_call: TRBV18
j_call: TRBJ2-5
cdr3_nt: TGTGCCAGCGGATTAACAGGGGGCTACGAGACCCAGTACTTC
cdr3_aa: CASGLTGGYETQYF

clone_size: -
d_call: -
v_call: TRBV18
j_call: TRBJ1-4
cdr3_nt: TGTGCCAGCTCACCGACAGAAGTAGTAACTAATGAAAAACTGTTTTTT
cdr3_aa: CASSPTEVVTNEKLFF

clone_size: many
d_call: -
v_call: TRBV7-9
j_call: TRBJ1-1
cdr3_nt: TGTGCCAGCAGCTTATCCGTCGGATTCGCTGAAGCTTTCTTT
cdr3_aa: CASSLSVGFAEAFF

clone_size: many
d_call: TRBD1
v_call: TRBV20-1
j_call: TRBJ1-2
cdr3_nt: TGCAGTGCTCCCCCGGGGACAGGGGGGTCCTACACCTTC
cdr3_aa: CSAPPGTGGSYTF

clone_size: many
d_call: TRBD2
v_call: TRBV7-3
j_call: TRBJ2-2
cdr3_nt: TGTGCCAGCAGGGCAAGACTAGCGACCGGGGAGCTGTTTTTT
cdr3_aa: CASRARLATGELFF

clone_size: -
d_call: TRBD2
v_call: TRBV18
j_call: TRBJ2-7
cdr3_nt: TGTGCCAGCTCACCACAGGGCCCGTCGCTAGCGGTTTCCTACGAGCAGTACTTC
cdr3_aa: CASSPQGPSLAVSYEQYF

clone_size: many
d_call: -
v_call: TRBV11-1
j_call: TRBJ2-1
cdr3_nt: TGTGCCAGCAGCCCGGGGACTTACAATGAGCAGTTCTTC
cdr3_aa: CASSPGTYNEQFF

clone_size: many
d_call: TRBD2
v_call: TRBV10-3
j_call: TRBJ2-5
cdr3_nt: TGTGCCATCAGGGGGACTAGCGGGGAACAAGAGACCCAGTACTTC
cdr3_aa: CAIRGTSGEQETQYF

clone_size: -
d_call: -
v_call: TRBV7-2
j_call: TRBJ2-7
cdr3_nt: TGTGCCAGCAGCCCCCGCCCAGGTAACTCCTACGAGCAGTACTTC
cdr3_aa: CASSPRPGNSYEQYF

clone_size: many
d_call: -
v_call: TRBV27
j_call: TRBJ2-3
cdr3_nt: TGTGCCAGCAGTTTCAAAGCGACTAGCACAGATACGCAGTATTTT
cdr3_aa: CASSFKATSTDTQYF

clone_size: -
d_call: -
v_call: TRBV25-1
j_call: TRBJ2-3
cdr3_nt: TGTGCCAGCAGTGTCCTGGCGGACAGTTGGCTGAGTGGAGATACGCAGTATTTT
cdr3_aa: CASSVLADSWLSGDTQYF

clone_size: many
d_call: TRBD1
v_call: TRBV10-3
j_call: TRBJ2-2
cdr3_nt: TGTGCCATCAGTGAGACAGGGGTCCAGAACACCGGGGAGCTGTTTTTT
cdr3_aa: CAISETGVQNTGELFF

clone_size: many
d_call: -
v_call: TRBV7-6
j_call: TRBJ1-5
cdr3_nt: TGTGCCAGCAGCTTAAGTCCCCGGCGGCCCCAGCATTTT
cdr3_aa: CASSLSPRRPQHF

clone_size: -
d_call: -
v_call: TRBV2
j_call: TRBJ1-2
cdr3_nt: TGTGCCAGTTACCAGGCGCGTGGTGATGGCTACACCTTC
cdr3_aa: CASYQARGDGYTF

clone_size: many
d_call: -
v_call: TRBV20-1
j_call: TRBJ1-2
cdr3_nt: TGCAGTGCTAGAGATTCCGGGGGGTGGATCTATGGCTACACCTTC
cdr3_aa: CSARDSGGWIYGYTF